This TCR beta chain was recorded in a study of blood T cell repertoires in COVID-19. As for the study in general: There were acute and convalescent COVID-19 samples, and they came from the United States, Italy and Spain. Sample material is recorded as cDNA or gDNA derived from T cells, B-cell-depleted T cells, or PBMCs.

Recovered participants had two consecutive negative NP/OP PCR tests, healthcare professional clearance, or symptom resolution. The CDR3 is made up of 16 amino acids. Between the trimmed V and J ends, which lost 0 bases and 0 bases, there was a span of 9 bases. Germline V CDR1 and CDR2: SNHLY, FYNNEI. How the authors handled the data: Scientists estimated how many nucleated cells there were by amplifying reference gene primers. Assay used: immunoSEQ multiplex PCR; TCRdb lists only in-frame clones, some missing. That table gives V, J and clone size, and the DNA gave D and trimming. Of about 380,000 clones in the sample, 88% were seen once.

The sequence derives from a woman in her late teens or twenties who had recovered from COVID-19. Specimen: PBMCs or T cells enriched from blood (not recorded which). This rearrangement joins TRBV2 to TRBJ2-4; D unresolved. The CDR3 sequence: CASSEAKQVAKNIQYF. The CDR3 nucleotides are TGTGCCAGCAGTGAAGCGAAACAAGTAGCCAAAAACATTCAGTACTTC. Drawing the rest from reference TRBV2 and TRBJ2-4, the complete variable domain is EPEVTQTPSHQVTQMGQEVILRCVPISNHLYFYWYRQILGQKVEFLVSFYNNEISEKSEIFDDQFSVERPDGSNFTLKIRSTKLEDSAMYFCASSEAKQVAKNIQYFGAGTRLSVL.